The present TCR beta chain was sequenced within a study of cytomegalovirus exposure and HLA in healthy donors. About the study: Early on, a data release was issued that held 80 million or so unique TCRs from HLA-typed donors.

Study-wide results and caveats: In a later analysis, the majority of CMV-associated beta chains seemingly showed HLA restriction. Later analysis identified some 16,000 TCR beta sequences associated with HLA alleles, using a false discovery rate threshold of 0.05.

This clone has a handful of counts. Its target is unknown. Use of 60 Vbeta and 13 Jbeta primers characterized the PCR. Data came from immunoSEQ multiplex PCR; TCRdb stores just in-frame clones and leaves some out. There are some 60,000 clones in the sample; roughly 87% occur only once, and approximately 12% lies in the top ten. The clonotype was recovered from a female donor in good health and CMV-seronegative. The sample was PBMCs.

The CDR3 sequence: CASRRGGHGGLDEQYF. The CDR3 bases are TGTGCCAGCAGACGCGGGGGACACGGGGGATTGGACGAGCAGTACTTC. This sequence joins TRBV7-2 and TRBJ2-5; maybe TRBD2 (7 bases). The DNA end is a closer match to TRBJ2-7, so the J assignment may be wrong. CDR3 size: 16 residues. Germline CDR1 is SGHTA and CDR2 is FQGNSA.